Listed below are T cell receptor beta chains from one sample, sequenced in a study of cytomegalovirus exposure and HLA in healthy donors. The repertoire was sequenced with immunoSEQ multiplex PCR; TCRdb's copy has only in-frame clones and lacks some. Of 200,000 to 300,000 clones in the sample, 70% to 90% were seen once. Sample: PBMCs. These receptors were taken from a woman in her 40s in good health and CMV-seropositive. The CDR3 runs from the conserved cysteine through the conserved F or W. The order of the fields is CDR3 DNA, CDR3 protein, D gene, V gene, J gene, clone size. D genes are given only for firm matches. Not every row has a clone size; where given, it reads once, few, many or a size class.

DNA: TGCGCCAGCAGCTTGAAAACGCCGGACACCGGGGAGCTGTTTTTT; CDR3: CASSLKTPDTGELFF; D: -; V: TRBV5-1; J: TRBJ2-2; size: -
DNA: TGTGCCAGTAGTATAGTCCGCGGAAGTTTCTACAATGAGCAGTTCTTC; CDR3: CASSIVRGSFYNEQFF; D: -; V: TRBV19; J: TRBJ2-1; size: -
DNA: TGTGCCAGCAGCCGCGGACTAGCGGGAGATGAGACCCAGTACTTC; CDR3: CASSRGLAGDETQYF; D: TRBD2; V: TRBV7-2; J: TRBJ2-5; size: once
DNA: TGTGCCAGCAGTCCCGGGACAGGGGGCGGAGAGACCCAGTACTTC; CDR3: CASSPGTGGGETQYF; D: TRBD1; V: TRBV25-1; J: TRBJ2-5; size: -
DNA: TGTGCCAGCAGTAGCGGACAGGGGGACTATGGCTACACCTTC; CDR3: CASSSGQGDYGYTF; D: TRBD1; V: TRBV6-5; J: TRBJ1-2; size: -
DNA: TGCAGCGCTGCAGTGGGGGGGCCGGATACGCAGTATTTT; CDR3: CSAAVGGPDTQYF; D: -; V: TRBV29-1; J: TRBJ2-3; size: -
DNA: TGTGCCAGTAGATGGGGGACAGACCTTCAAGAGACCCAGTACTTC; CDR3: CASRWGTDLQETQYF; D: TRBD1; V: TRBV19; J: TRBJ2-5; size: once
DNA: TGTGCCAGCAGCTTAAGCGGGGGAAGCACAGATACGCAGTATTTT; CDR3: CASSLSGGSTDTQYF; D: TRBD2; V: TRBV7-3; J: TRBJ2-3; size: -
DNA: TGTGCCAGTAGTATAGTGAGGGGGGGTAACATTCAGTACTTC; CDR3: CASSIVRGGNIQYF; D: -; V: TRBV19; J: TRBJ2-4; size: -
DNA: TGTGCCAGCAGTCTAAAGACAGGGTATGGCTACACCTTC; CDR3: CASSLKTGYGYTF; D: TRBD1; V: TRBV27; J: TRBJ1-2; size: -
DNA: TGCGCCAGCAGCTTGACGGGGAACACTGAAGCTTTCTTT; CDR3: CASSLTGNTEAFF; D: -; V: TRBV5-1; J: TRBJ1-1; size: -
DNA: TGTGCCAGCTCACCACCGGGGACAGGGGAAGCCAATGAGCAGTTCTTC; CDR3: CASSPPGTGEANEQFF; D: TRBD1; V: TRBV18; J: TRBJ2-1; size: -
DNA: TGTGCCAGCAGTTACCAGGGCCGCTACGAGCAGTACTTC; CDR3: CASSYQGRYEQYF; D: -; V: TRBV6-5; J: TRBJ2-7; size: once
DNA: TGTGCCAGCTCACCCGGGTCGGGGGGCATTGGCTACACCTTC; CDR3: CASSPGSGGIGYTF; D: -; V: TRBV18; J: TRBJ1-2; size: -
DNA: TGTGCCAGCAGTGGAACCGACCCGACATACCTCAATGAGCAGTTCTTC; CDR3: CASSGTDPTYLNEQFF; D: -; V: TRBV28; J: TRBJ2-1; size: few
DNA: TGTGCCAGCAGCCCAGGAGGGGCGGCTAATGAAAAACTGTTTTTT; CDR3: CASSPGGAANEKLFF; D: -; V: TRBV9; J: TRBJ1-4; size: -
DNA: TGTGCCAGTAAAGCTCCCACGGGGCCCCAGCATTTT; CDR3: CASKAPTGPQHF; D: -; V: TRBV19; J: TRBJ1-5; size: -
DNA: TGTGCCAGCACTCGGAGTGACAGGGAGTACGAGCAGTACTTC; CDR3: CASTRSDREYEQYF; D: TRBD1; V: TRBV25-1; J: TRBJ2-7; size: -
DNA: TGTTCCAGCAGCGAACACTCGCGAACAGGGGTGATCACCGGGGAGCTGTTTTTT; CDR3: CSSSEHSRTGVITGELFF; D: TRBD1; V: TRBV7-9; J: TRBJ2-2; size: -
DNA: TGTGCCAGCAGCTTGTGGAGGTCTGGAAACACCATATATTTT; CDR3: CASSLWRSGNTIYF; D: -; V: TRBV5-5; J: TRBJ1-3; size: few
DNA: TGTGCCAGCAGCGGACTAGAAGTCTTCAACACCGGGGAGCTGTTTTTT; CDR3: CASSGLEVFNTGELFF; D: TRBD2; V: TRBV7-9; J: TRBJ2-2; size: -
DNA: TGTGCCACCAGTCAGGGGACAGCTGGATCCTACGAGCAGTACTTC; CDR3: CATSQGTAGSYEQYF; D: TRBD1; V: TRBV15; J: TRBJ2-7; size: -
DNA: TGTGCCAGCAGTTTTATGGGAGGCCGCAGCTTTTACGAGCAGTACTTC; CDR3: CASSFMGGRSFYEQYF; D: -; V: TRBV28; J: TRBJ2-7; size: -
DNA: TGTGCCAGCTCACCAGATAGGGGGCGGAACACTGAAGCTTTCTTT; CDR3: CASSPDRGRNTEAFF; D: TRBD1; V: TRBV18; J: TRBJ1-1; size: -
DNA: TGTTCCAGCAGCCTAGACAGGGATTCCTATAATTCACCCCTCCACTTT; CDR3: CSSSLDRDSYNSPLHF; D: TRBD1; V: TRBV7-9; J: TRBJ1-6; size: -
DNA: TGTGCCAGTAGTATACTAGCTGGTTCCAATGAGCAGTTCTTC; CDR3: CASSILAGSNEQFF; D: -; V: TRBV19; J: TRBJ2-1; size: -
DNA: TGTGCCAGCACAAGGGCGGGAGGGCTCCACGAGCAGTACTTC; CDR3: CASTRAGGLHEQYF; D: TRBD2; V: TRBV27; J: TRBJ2-7; size: -
DNA: TGTGCCAGCAGCGCCGGGGACAGGCTAAATGAAAAACTGTTTTTT; CDR3: CASSAGDRLNEKLFF; D: TRBD1; V: TRBV5-6; J: TRBJ1-4; size: -
DNA: TGTGCCAGCAGCTTAGTAGGGGGCAATCAGCCCCAGCATTTT; CDR3: CASSLVGGNQPQHF; D: -; V: TRBV7-9; J: TRBJ1-5; size: few
DNA: TGCAGTGCAGGTAGCCGGGAGACCCAGTACTTC; CDR3: CSAGSRETQYF; D: -; V: TRBV20-1; J: TRBJ2-5; size: -
DNA: TGTGTCCGATCGGGGGTCTACACCTTC; CDR3: CVRSGVYTF; D: -; V: TRBV6-5; J: TRBJ1-2; size: -
DNA: TGTGCCAGCAGCTTAGGAGACAGGGGGCGTTACGAGCAGTACTTC; CDR3: CASSLGDRGRYEQYF; D: TRBD1; V: TRBV13; J: TRBJ2-7; size: -
DNA: TGCGCCAGCAGCCAAGAGTTAATCGAGGTCTACGAGCAGTTCTTC; CDR3: CASSQELIEVYEQFF; D: -; V: TRBV4-3; J: TRBJ2-1; size: -
DNA: TGTGCCAGCAGCCAGACAGGTTACGGTCAGCCCCAGCATTTT; CDR3: CASSQTGYGQPQHF; D: -; V: TRBV28; J: TRBJ1-5; size: few
DNA: TGTGCCAGCAGCATTACGACGGAGAGCTCCTACGAGCAGTACTTC; CDR3: CASSITTESSYEQYF; D: -; V: TRBV7-9; J: TRBJ2-7; size: -
DNA: TGTGCCAGCAGCCAAGATGAAACGGGAGGGCCTCTTCAAAAAGCCTACGAGCAGTACTTC; CDR3: CASSQDETGGPLQKAYEQYF; D: TRBD2; V: TRBV4-2; J: TRBJ2-7; size: -
DNA: TGTGCCAGCAGCGTAGGGGACTGGAGCTCCTACGAGCAGTACTTC; CDR3: CASSVGDWSSYEQYF; D: -; V: TRBV9; J: TRBJ2-7; size: -
DNA: TGCGCCAGCAGCCCAAAGACGGGGAGAATGGGAGATACGCAGTATTTT; CDR3: CASSPKTGRMGDTQYF; D: -; V: TRBV4-3; J: TRBJ2-3; size: -
DNA: TGTGCCTGGAGTGGGGGACTAGCGGGATTTTCCGGGGAGCTGTTTTTT; CDR3: CAWSGGLAGFSGELFF; D: TRBD2; V: TRBV30; J: TRBJ2-2; size: -
DNA: TGTGCCAGCAGTTCTCCAGGACTAGCGAATGAGCAGTTCTTC; CDR3: CASSSPGLANEQFF; D: TRBD2; V: TRBV6-5; J: TRBJ2-1; size: -
DNA: TGTGCCAGCAGTGAGATGGGGGTGCGGGGGGAGACCCAGTACTTC; CDR3: CASSEMGVRGETQYF; D: TRBD2; V: TRBV2; J: TRBJ2-5; size: few
DNA: TGTGCCAGCAGCAAAGGCGGAGGCACAGATACGCAGTATTTT; CDR3: CASSKGGGTDTQYF; D: -; V: TRBV7-2; J: TRBJ2-3; size: -
DNA: TGTGCCAGCAGCTTAGTAGGGACAGGTTATCAGCCCCAGCATTTT; CDR3: CASSLVGTGYQPQHF; D: TRBD1; V: TRBV7-2; J: TRBJ1-5; size: -
DNA: TGTGCCAGTAGTATAGAAGGGACAGGGGGCAACTATGGCTACACCTTC; CDR3: CASSIEGTGGNYGYTF; D: TRBD1; V: TRBV19; J: TRBJ1-2; size: -